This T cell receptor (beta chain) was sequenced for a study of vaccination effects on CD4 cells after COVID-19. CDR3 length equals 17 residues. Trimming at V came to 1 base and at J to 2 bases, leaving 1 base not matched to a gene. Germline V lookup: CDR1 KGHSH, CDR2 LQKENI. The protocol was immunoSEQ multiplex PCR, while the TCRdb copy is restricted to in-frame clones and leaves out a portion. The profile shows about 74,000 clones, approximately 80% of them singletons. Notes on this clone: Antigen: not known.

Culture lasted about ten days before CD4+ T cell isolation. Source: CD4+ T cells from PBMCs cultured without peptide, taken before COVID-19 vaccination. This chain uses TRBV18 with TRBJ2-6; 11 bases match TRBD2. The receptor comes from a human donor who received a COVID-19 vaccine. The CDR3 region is CASSPLAGGTGANVLTF. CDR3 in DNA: TGTGCCAGCTCACCACTAGCGGGGGGGACTGGGGCCAACGTCCTGACTTTC.